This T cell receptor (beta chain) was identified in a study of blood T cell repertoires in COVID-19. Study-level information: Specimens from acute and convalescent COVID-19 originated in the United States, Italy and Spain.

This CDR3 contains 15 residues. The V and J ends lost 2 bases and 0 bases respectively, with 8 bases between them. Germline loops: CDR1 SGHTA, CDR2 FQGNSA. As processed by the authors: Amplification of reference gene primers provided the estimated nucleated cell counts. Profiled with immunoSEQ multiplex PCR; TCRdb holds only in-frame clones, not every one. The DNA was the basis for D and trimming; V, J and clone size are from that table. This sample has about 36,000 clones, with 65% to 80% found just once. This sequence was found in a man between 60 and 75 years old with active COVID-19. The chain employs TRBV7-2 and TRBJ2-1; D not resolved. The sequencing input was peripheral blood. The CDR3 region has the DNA TGTGCCAGCAGCTTATTTCCGAGCTCCTACAATGAGCAGTTCTTC. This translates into CASSLFPSSYNEQFF.